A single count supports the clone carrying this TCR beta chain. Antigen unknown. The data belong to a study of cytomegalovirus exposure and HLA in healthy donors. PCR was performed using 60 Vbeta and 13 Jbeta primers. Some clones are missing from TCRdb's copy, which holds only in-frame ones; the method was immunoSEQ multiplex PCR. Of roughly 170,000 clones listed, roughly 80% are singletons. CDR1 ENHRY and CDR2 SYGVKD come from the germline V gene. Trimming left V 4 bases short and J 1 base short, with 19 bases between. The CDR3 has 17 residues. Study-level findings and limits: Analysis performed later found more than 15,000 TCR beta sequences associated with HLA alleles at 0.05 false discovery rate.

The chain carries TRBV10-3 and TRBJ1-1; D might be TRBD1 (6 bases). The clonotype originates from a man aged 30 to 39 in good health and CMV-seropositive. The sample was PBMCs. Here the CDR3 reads CAISARSGASTNTEAFF. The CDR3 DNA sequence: TGTGCCATCAGTGCCAGATCAGGGGCGAGTACGAACACTGAAGCTTTCTTT.